Detailed here is one T cell receptor beta chain. This specimen comes from a study of regulatory T cells in long-lasting Graves disease. According to the study, TCR beta libraries were built with iRepertoire HTBI primers and CDR3-region Arm-PCR. TCRdb reprocessed the multiplex PCR reads via MiXCR and lists one record per CDR3 protein. Of 500,000 to 700,000 distinct CDR3 sequences in the sample, approximately 29% were seen once. This sample's time point: persistent/refractory GD, antithyroid drugs over 5 years with positive TRAb. PBMC-derived RNA was used for the TCR library. The CDR3 runs to 15 residues. CDR1 and CDR2 from the germline V gene are MNHNS and SASEGT. The junction had 8 bases not matched to a gene; V was cut back by 3 bases and J by 6 bases.

This rearrangement joins TRBV6-1 to TRBJ2-1, with 7 bases fitting TRBD2. This sequence was found in a female donor with Graves disease. Sequences were derived from peripheral blood mononuclear cells (PBMCs), sampled when the disease was refractory, from a patient treated with antithyroid drugs. The CDR3 DNA sequence: TGTGCCAGCAGTGATCCGGTGACTAGCCTCAATGAGCAGTTCTTC. This sequence encodes CASSDPVTSLNEQFF.